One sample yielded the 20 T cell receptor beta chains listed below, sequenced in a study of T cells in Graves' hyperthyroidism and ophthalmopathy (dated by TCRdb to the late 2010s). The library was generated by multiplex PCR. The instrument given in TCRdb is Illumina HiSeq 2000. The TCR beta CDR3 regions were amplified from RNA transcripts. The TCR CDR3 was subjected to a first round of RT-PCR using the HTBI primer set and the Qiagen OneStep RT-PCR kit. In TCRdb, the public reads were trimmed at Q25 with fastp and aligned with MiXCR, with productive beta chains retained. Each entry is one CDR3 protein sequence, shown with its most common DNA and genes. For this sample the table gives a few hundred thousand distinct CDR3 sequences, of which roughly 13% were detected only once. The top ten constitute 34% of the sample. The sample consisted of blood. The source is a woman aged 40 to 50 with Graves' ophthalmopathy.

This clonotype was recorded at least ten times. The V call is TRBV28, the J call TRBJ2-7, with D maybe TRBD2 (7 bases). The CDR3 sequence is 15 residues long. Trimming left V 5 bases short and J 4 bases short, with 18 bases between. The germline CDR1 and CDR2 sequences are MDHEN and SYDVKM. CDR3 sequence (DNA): TGTGCCAGCAGTCCCAGGGGAGGGCTTGTTTACGAGCAGTACTTC. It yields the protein CASSPRGGLVYEQYF.

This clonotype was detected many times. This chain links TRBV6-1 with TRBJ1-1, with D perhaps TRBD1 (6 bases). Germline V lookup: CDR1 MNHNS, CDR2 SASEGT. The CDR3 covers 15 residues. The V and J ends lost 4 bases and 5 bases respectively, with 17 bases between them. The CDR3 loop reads CASSAGDIILTEAFF. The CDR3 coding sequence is TGTGCCAGCAGTGCAGGGGACATCATATTGACTGAAGCTTTCTTT.

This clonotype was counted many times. In nucleotides, the CDR3 is TGTGCCAGCAGCCCCCAGGGTTTAGGAGCTTTCTTT. This translates into CASSPQGLGAFF. The chain employs TRBV7-2 and TRBJ1-1; D is possibly TRBD1 (5 bases). V gave up 5 bases and J gave up 10 bases, with 14 bases separating them. The CDR3 covers 12 residues. Germline V lookup: CDR1 SGHTA, CDR2 FQGNSA.

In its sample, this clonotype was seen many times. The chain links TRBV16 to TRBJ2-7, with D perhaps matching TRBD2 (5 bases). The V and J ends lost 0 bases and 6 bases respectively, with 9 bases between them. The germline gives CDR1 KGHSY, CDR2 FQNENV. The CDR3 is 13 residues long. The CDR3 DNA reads TGTGCCAGCAGCCAATCAGGAGGCGGCGAGCAGTACTTC. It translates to CASSQSGGGEQYF.

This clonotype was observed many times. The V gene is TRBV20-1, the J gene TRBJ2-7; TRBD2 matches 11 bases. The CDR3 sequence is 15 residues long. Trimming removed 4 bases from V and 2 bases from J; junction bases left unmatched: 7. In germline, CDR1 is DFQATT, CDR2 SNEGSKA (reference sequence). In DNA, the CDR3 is TGCAGTGCTATGGGGACTAGCGGTGAAACCTACGAGCAGTACTTC. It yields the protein CSAMGTSGETYEQYF.

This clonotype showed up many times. The CDR3 bases are TGCAGTGCTAAGGGGGTAGCGGGCACTGAAGCTTTCTTT. Protein: CSAKGVAGTEAFF. The chain links TRBV20-1 to TRBJ1-1; D might be TRBD1 (6 bases). The CDR3 length is 13 residues. Deletions cut 4 bases from V and 4 bases from J, with 13 bases between. Per the germline V gene, CDR1 is DFQATT and CDR2 is SNEGSKA (reference sequence).

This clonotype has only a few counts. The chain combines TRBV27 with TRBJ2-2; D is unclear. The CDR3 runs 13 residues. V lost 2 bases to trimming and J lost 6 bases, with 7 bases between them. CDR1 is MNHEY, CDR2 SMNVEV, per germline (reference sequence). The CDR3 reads CASSLHRAGELFF. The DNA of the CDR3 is TGTGCCAGCAGTTTACATCGGGCCGGGGAGCTGTTTTTT.

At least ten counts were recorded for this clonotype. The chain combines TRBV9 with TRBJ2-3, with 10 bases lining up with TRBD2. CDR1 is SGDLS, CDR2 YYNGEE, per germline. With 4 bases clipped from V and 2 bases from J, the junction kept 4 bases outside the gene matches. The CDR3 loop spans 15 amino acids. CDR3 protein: CASSTGLADTDTQYF. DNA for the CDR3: TGTGCCAGCAGCACCGGACTAGCGGACACAGATACGCAGTATTTT.

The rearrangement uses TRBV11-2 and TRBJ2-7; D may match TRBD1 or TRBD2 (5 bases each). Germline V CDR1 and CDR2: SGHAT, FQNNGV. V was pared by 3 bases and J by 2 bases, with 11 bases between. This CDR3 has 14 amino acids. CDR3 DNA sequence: TGTGCCAGCAGCTTTTCGGGGCCCCCCTACGAGCAGTACTTC. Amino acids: CASSFSGPPYEQYF.

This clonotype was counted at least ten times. The CDR3 protein is CASSPRRGVNYEQYF. CDR3 nucleotide sequence: TGTGCCAGCAGCCCACGGAGGGGAGTTAACTACGAGCAGTACTTC. The chain joins TRBV14 to TRBJ2-7; TRBD2 is a possible D gene (6 bases). This CDR3 contains 15 residues. Germline loops: CDR1 SGHDN, CDR2 FVKESK. Trimming removed 4 bases at V and 3 bases at J, with 16 bases between.

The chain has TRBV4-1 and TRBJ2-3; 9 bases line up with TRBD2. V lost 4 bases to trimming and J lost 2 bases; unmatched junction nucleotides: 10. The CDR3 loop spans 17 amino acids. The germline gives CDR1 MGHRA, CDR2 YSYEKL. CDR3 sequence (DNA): TGCGCCAGCAGCCTCAGAGGGCCTAGCGGGGACACAGATACGCAGTATTTT. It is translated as CASSLRGPSGDTDTQYF.

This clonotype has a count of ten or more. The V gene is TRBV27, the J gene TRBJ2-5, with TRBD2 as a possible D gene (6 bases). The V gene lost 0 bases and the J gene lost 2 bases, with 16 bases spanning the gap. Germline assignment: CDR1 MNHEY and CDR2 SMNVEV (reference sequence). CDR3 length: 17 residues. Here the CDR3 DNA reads TGTGCCAGCAGTTTATCGGGAGGTGGCGTGGAACAAGAGACCCAGTACTTC. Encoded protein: CASSLSGGGVEQETQYF.

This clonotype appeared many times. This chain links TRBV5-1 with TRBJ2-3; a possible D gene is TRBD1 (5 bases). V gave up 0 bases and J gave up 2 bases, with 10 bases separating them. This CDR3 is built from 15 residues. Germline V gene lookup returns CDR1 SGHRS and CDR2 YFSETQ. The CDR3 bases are TGCGCCAGCAGCTTGGAGGGGAAAATCACAGATACGCAGTATTTT. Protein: CASSLEGKITDTQYF.

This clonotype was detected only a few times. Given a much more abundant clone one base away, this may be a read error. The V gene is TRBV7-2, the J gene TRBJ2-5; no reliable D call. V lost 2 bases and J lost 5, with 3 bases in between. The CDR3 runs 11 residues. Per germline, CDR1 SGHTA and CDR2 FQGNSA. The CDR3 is CASSLFETQYF. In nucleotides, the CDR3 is TGTGCCAGCAGCTTATTCGAGACCCAGTACTTC.

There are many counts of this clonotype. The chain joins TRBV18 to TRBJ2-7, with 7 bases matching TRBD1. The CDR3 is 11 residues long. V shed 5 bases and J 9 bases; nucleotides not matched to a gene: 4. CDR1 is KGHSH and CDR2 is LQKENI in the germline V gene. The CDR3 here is CASSDNRGQYF. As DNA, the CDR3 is TGTGCCAGCTCAGATAACAGGGGGCAGTACTTC.

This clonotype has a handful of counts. The CDR3, as DNA: TGCGCCAGCAGCTTGGAGGCTCGGCTCGTAGAGACCCAGTACTTC. Translated, it gives CASSLEARLVETQYF. J is TRBJ2-5 and V is TRBV5-1; D gene ambiguous. From germline, CDR1 is SGHRS and CDR2 YFSETQ. Trimming removed 0 bases at V and 4 bases at J, with 13 bases between. The CDR3 contains 15 residues.

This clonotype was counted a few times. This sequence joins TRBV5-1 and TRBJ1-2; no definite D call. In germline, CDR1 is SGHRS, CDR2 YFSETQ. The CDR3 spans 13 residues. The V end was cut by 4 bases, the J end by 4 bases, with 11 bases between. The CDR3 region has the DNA TGCGCCAGCAGCCCGGGTGGGATCTATGGCTACACCTTC. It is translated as CASSPGGIYGYTF.

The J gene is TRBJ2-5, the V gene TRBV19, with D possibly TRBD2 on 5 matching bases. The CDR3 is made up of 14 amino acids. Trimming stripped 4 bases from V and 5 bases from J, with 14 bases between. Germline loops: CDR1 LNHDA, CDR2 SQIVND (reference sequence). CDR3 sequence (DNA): TGTGCCAGTAGTAATCGGATCGGGATGGAGACCCAGTACTTC. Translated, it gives CASSNRIGMETQYF.

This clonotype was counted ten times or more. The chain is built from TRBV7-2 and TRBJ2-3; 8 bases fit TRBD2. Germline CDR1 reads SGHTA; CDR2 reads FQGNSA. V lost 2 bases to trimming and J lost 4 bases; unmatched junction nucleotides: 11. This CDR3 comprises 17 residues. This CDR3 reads CASSLPRPAGAADTQYF. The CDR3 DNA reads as TGTGCCAGCAGCTTACCCCGCCCAGCGGGAGCGGCAGATACGCAGTATTTT.

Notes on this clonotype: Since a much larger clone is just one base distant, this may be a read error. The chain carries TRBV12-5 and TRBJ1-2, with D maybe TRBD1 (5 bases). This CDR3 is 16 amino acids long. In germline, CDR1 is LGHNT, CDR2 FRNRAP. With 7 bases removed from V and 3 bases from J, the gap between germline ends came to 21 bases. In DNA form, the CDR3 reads TGTGCTAGTGCCCGAGGACGGGTCCGGGGGGACTATGGCTACACCTTC. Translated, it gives CASARGRVRGDYGYTF.